The 20 T cell receptor beta chains listed next were all sequenced from one sample in a study of shared clonotypes between healthy human individuals. Assay used: immunoSEQ multiplex PCR; TCRdb lists only in-frame clones, some missing. In the table there are around 500,000 clones, 70% to 80% of which are singletons. Sequencing used PBMCs. These receptors all come from a woman aged 40 to 55 in good health. Some clones in this sample may be carry-over from other donors' samples.

This clone was counted once. A read error is possible here, since a much larger clone lies one base away. Lacking the conserved final phenylalanine or tryptophan, this CDR3 likely reflects a read error. CDR3 DNA sequence: TGTGCCAGCAATCCTACAGGGGGCTCCTTCTACGAGCAGTACCTC. It specifies CASNPTGGSFYEQYL. This chain uses TRBV28 with TRBJ2-7, with 9 bases identical to TRBD1. V was pared by 7 bases and J by 3 bases, with 10 bases of the junction left unmatched. The CDR3 has 15 amino acids. Germline CDR1 and CDR2: MDHEN and SYDVKM.

In nucleotides, the CDR3 is TGTGCCAGCAGCTCCAGAGGTGGAACGAGCACAGATACGCAGTATTTT. Its protein is CASSSRGGTSTDTQYF. The chain has TRBV7-6 and TRBJ2-3, with unresolved D. The CDR3 is 16 residues long. V shed 4 bases and J shed 0 bases, with 14 bases lying between them. Germline CDR1 SGHVS, CDR2 FNYEAQ.

The chain joins TRBV28 to TRBJ2-7, with 15 bases identical to TRBD2. CDR1 is MDHEN, CDR2 SYDVKM, per germline. CDR3 length: 16 amino acids. The V segment lost 4 bases and the J segment 9 bases; nucleotides outside the gene matches: 10. The CDR3 DNA reads as TGTGCCAGCAGTTCTCCAGGACTAGCGGGAGGGTCCGTGCAGTACTTC. Translation: CASSSPGLAGGSVQYF.

The chain recombines TRBV27 with TRBJ2-7; D might be TRBD2 (6 bases). This CDR3 contains 15 residues. Germline CDR1 MNHEY, CDR2 SMNVEV (reference sequence). The V end lost 5 bases, the J end lost 6 bases, and 20 bases lay between the germline ends. The CDR3 loop reads CASSPSGTWGSEQYF. CDR3 sequence (DNA): TGTGCCAGCAGTCCCTCCGGGACTTGGGGCTCCGAGCAGTACTTC.

A note on this clone: Possible read error: a much larger clone is one base away. The V call is TRBV7-9, the J call TRBJ2-1, with 10 bases that match TRBD2. The CDR3 contains 15 residues. Trimming cost V 5 bases and J 8 bases; bases outside gene matches: 9. Germline CDR1 reads SEHNR; CDR2 reads FQNEAQ (reference sequence). CDR3 sequence (DNA): TGTGCCAGCAGCCAAAGGGCTAGCGGGAGCGATGAGCAGTTCTTC. Its protein product is CASSQRASGSDEQFF.

V gene TRBV29-1 combines with J gene TRBJ2-7, with 9 nucleotides matching TRBD1. With 7 bases clipped from V and 2 bases from J, the junction kept 9 bases outside the gene matches. The CDR3 is 14 residues long. Germline lookup yields CDR1 SQVTM and CDR2 ANQGSEA. The CDR3 is CSAEGQGPPYEQYF. CDR3 coding DNA: TGCAGCGCCGAGGGACAGGGCCCTCCCTACGAGCAGTACTTC.

This clone was counted a few times. This may arise from a read error, as a much more abundant clone is one base away. This rearrangement joins TRBV2 to TRBJ1-4; 9 positions match TRBD1. The CDR3 length is 14 residues. With 5 bases clipped from V and 8 bases from J, the junction kept 6 bases outside the gene matches. The V gene's germline CDR1 is SNHLY and CDR2 FYNNEI. The CDR3: CASSSGQGGEKLFF. The CDR3 bases are TGTGCCAGCAGTTCGGGACAGGGCGGAGAAAAACTGTTTTTT.

The chain uses TRBV30 and TRBJ2-2; D perhaps matches TRBD2 (6 bases). Germline CDR1 and CDR2: GTSNPN and SVGIG (reference sequence). V was cut by 3 bases and J by 9 bases, with 26 bases left in between. The CDR3 contains 17 residues. CDR3 loop: CAWRFPSDPFPPRELFF. The CDR3 nucleotides read TGTGCCTGGAGATTCCCTAGCGACCCCTTTCCTCCCAGGGAGCTGTTTTTT.

This sequence joins TRBV9 and TRBJ1-5; possibly TRBD1 for D (5 bases). The CDR3 runs to 14 residues. Trimming removed 2 bases at V and 10 bases at J, with 16 bases between. From germline, CDR1 is SGDLS and CDR2 YYNGEE. This CDR3 reads CASSVSTAGDPQHF. In DNA, the CDR3 is TGTGCCAGCAGCGTTTCAACGGCGGGGGATCCCCAGCATTTT. The variable domain in full, with the rest retrieved from reference TRBV9 and TRBJ1-5, is DSGVTQTPKHLITATGQRVTLRCSPRSGDLSVYWYQQSLDQGLQFLIQYYNGEERAKGNILERFSAQQFPDLHSELNLSSLELGDSALYFCASSVSTAGDPQHFGDGTRLSIL.

CDR3 sequence: CASSAGHDSYNEQFF. The CDR3 DNA reads TGTGCCAGCAGCGCGGGACACGACTCCTACAATGAGCAGTTCTTC. The gene calls are TRBV7-9 and TRBJ2-1, with D perhaps TRBD1 or TRBD2 (6 bases each). V was cut by 5 bases and J by 0 bases, with 11 bases left in between. CDR1 is SEHNR and CDR2 is FQNEAQ in the germline V gene (reference sequence). The CDR3 covers 15 residues.

The gene calls are TRBV18 and TRBJ2-4; D remains unclear. CDR1 and CDR2 from the germline V gene are KGHSH and LQKENI. The CDR3 has 17 amino acids. V shed 2 bases and J shed 0 bases, with 14 bases lying between them. CDR3 nucleotides: TGTGCCAGCTCACCAACTGAAGTCCCCGTAGCCAAAAACATTCAGTACTTC. It translates to CASSPTEVPVAKNIQYF. Complete variable domain (other parts from reference TRBV18 and TRBJ2-4): NAGVMQNPRHLVRRRGQEARLRCSPMKGHSHVYWYRQLPEEGLKFMVYLQKENIIDESGMPKERFSAEFPKEGPSILRIQQVVRGDSAAYFCASSPTEVPVAKNIQYFGAGTRLSVL.

This rearrangement joins TRBV6-1 to TRBJ2-2; D remains unclear. Germline CDR1 MNHNS, CDR2 SASEGT. The ends were cut back, 7 bases at V and 0 bases at J, with 9 bases in the middle. CDR3 length: 14 amino acids. The CDR3 nucleotides read TGTGCCAGCAACCCAACAGCGAACACCGGGGAGCTGTTTTTT. This translates into CASNPTANTGELFF.

The chain has TRBV19 and TRBJ2-1; weak D call: TRBD1 (7 bases). The V gene's germline CDR1 is LNHDA and CDR2 SQIVND (reference sequence). V shed 7 bases and J shed 8 bases, with 15 bases lying between them. This CDR3 is 13 amino acids long. CDR3 amino acids: CASTAEGADEQFF. The CDR3 region has the DNA TGTGCCAGTACGGCGGAGGGGGCTGATGAGCAGTTCTTC. The variable domain in full, completed from reference TRBV19 and TRBJ2-1, reads DGGITQSPKYLFRKEGQNVTLSCEQNLNHDAMYWYRQDPGQGLRLIYYSQIVNDFQKGDIAEGYSVSREKKESFPLTVTSAQKNPTAFYLCASTAEGADEQFFGPGTRLTVL.

The chain links TRBV5-1 to TRBJ1-1; no reliable D call. The CDR3 has 13 residues. Germline values: CDR1 SGHRS, CDR2 YFSETQ. The ends were cut back, 6 bases at V and 3 bases at J, with 12 bases in the middle. Here the CDR3 reads CASTTARDTEAFF. The CDR3 DNA follows: TGCGCCAGCACGACGGCGAGGGACACTGAAGCTTTCTTT.

The chain links TRBV6-6 to TRBJ2-3; 9 bases map to TRBD1. The CDR3 covers 15 residues. V lost 7 bases and J lost 5; bases outside the gene matches: 10. Germline-derived CDR1 and CDR2 are MNHNY and SVGAGI (reference sequence). The CDR3 region is CASKAGTGRGDTQYF. The CDR3 DNA is TGTGCCAGCAAAGCAGGGACAGGGCGAGGAGATACGCAGTATTTT.

The gene calls are TRBV15 and TRBJ1-4; D is unclear. The CDR3 spans 16 residues. Trimming took 1 base from V and 2 from J, leaving 11 bases between them. CDR1 is LNHNV, CDR2 YYDKDF, per germline (reference sequence). CDR3 sequence: CATSRGEVGTNEKLFF. The CDR3 DNA reads TGTGCCACCAGCAGAGGAGAGGTGGGCACTAATGAAAAACTGTTTTTT.

The chain combines TRBV18 with TRBJ2-2; 8 nucleotides line up with TRBD2. The CDR3 runs to 16 residues. Looked up from germline, CDR1 is KGHSH and CDR2 is LQKENI. The trim removed 2 bases at V and 6 bases at J, leaving 8 bases unmatched. For the CDR3, the DNA is TGTGCCAGCTCACCATATCGGCTAGCGGGCCCCGGGGAGCTGTTTTTT. Residues: CASSPYRLAGPGELFF.

The chain links TRBV6-5 to TRBJ2-5; D not resolved. The V gene lost 2 bases and the J gene lost 0 bases, with 7 bases spanning the gap. The CDR3 runs 14 residues. The germline CDR1 and CDR2 sequences are MNHEY and SVGAGI. In DNA, the CDR3 is TGTGCCAGCAGTTACCTGCGGAACCAAGAGACCCAGTACTTC. Translation: CASSYLRNQETQYF.

This rearrangement joins TRBV30 to TRBJ1-5, with TRBD1 matching 7 bases. V shed 2 bases, J shed 4 bases, and the junction held 5 bases outside the gene matches. In germline, CDR1 is GTSNPN, CDR2 SVGIG (reference sequence). This CDR3 has 14 residues. The CDR3 sequence is CAWSKDRRNQPQHF. As DNA, the CDR3 is TGTGCCTGGAGTAAGGACAGGAGGAATCAGCCCCAGCATTTT. The variable domain in full, completed from reference TRBV30 and TRBJ1-5, reads SQTIHQWPATLVQPVGSPLSLECTVEGTSNPNLYWYRQAAGRGLQLLFYSVGIGQISSEVPQNLSASRPQDRQFILSSKKLLLSDSGFYLCAWSKDRRNQPQHFGDGTRLSIL.

V and J are TRBV10-3 and TRBJ2-2; 13 bases fit TRBD2. V gave up 4 bases and J gave up 1 base; unmatched junction bases: 6. This CDR3 contains 18 residues. Germline lookup yields CDR1 ENHRY and CDR2 SYGVKD. CDR3 DNA: TGTGCCATCAGTGTGACTAGCGGGAGGCCCATGAACACCGGGGAGCTGTTTTTT. Amino acid sequence: CAISVTSGRPMNTGELFF.